This T cell receptor beta chain was sequenced during a study of beta chain features in type 1 diabetes (dated by TCRdb to the late 2010s). For context, the study as a whole: Mean age, gender distribution, total cell number and subset yield were not different between patients and healthy donors. Across all samples, some 99 million sorted cells were examined, and cell number per subset correlated strongly with RNA yield. In the study, TCRB repertoires of sorted circulating CD4+ T cell subsets from recently diagnosed type 1 diabetes patients were compared with those of matched healthy donors. Naive and central memory subsets were obtained from all 30 or so donors, but regulatory and stem cell-like memory subsets were isolated from only 8 patients and about eight healthy donors. Overall study results and their limits: Shorter templates might be favored by PCR, yet because patient and control samples were amplified and corrected together, any such skew would affect both groups equally. Because cDNA was sequenced instead of genomic DNA, activated cells with high expression could be over-represented, although the groups did not differ in activation or CD3 levels. At VDJ recombination sites, type 1 diabetes patients had fewer insertions and more deleted nucleotides, which implies abnormalities in thymic rearrangement. The naive, central memory and regulatory TCRB repertoires appeared to resemble one another more closely among patients than among healthy donors. A moderate but significant shortening of TCRB CDR3 length was observed in type 1 diabetes patients in all four CD4+ subsets. Because the HLA sub-analyses included only small numbers of individuals, any influence of HLA type on TCRB rearrangement was left unresolved.

Each donor gave one peripheral blood draw, approximately 100 mL on average, collected into heparinised tubes. Naive, central memory, regulatory and stem cell-like memory CD4+ T cells were sorted on a BD FACSAria II using a panel including CD45RO, CCR7, CD25, CD127, CD95 and CD27. Purity was above 95% for every sorted population. Right away, PBMCs were isolated by Lymphoprep density gradient centrifugation and were stained directly, with no culture step. So that batch effects would be minimized, each experiment stained and sorted samples in pairs, pairing one healthy donor with one patient. Per the germline V gene (reference sequence), SEHNR is the CDR1 and FQNEAQ is the CDR2. Between the V and J ends, shortened by 5 bases and 4 bases respectively, the junction contains 12 bases. The CDR3 measures 14 amino acids from cysteine to phenylalanine. Only the CDR3 DNA stays, 42 bases, in frame from base 1.

On this clone: What antigen it recognizes has not been identified. No quality values exist for individual bases; no much larger clone is one base distant.

The entire isolated RNA was reverse transcribed using the High Capacity cDNA Reverse Transcription Kit, and thus expressed TCRB transcripts were sequenced. Naive, central memory and regulatory T cell samples underwent deep immunoSEQ sequencing, averaging around 3.7 million total reads per sample. After sorted cells were lysed in RLT buffer, RNA was extracted with DNase-treated RNeasy Micro or Mini kits, with the choice depending on cell number. To prevent cross-contamination, every cell subset was processed on its own, while patient and healthy donor samples were processed together. TCRB sequences were amplified from cDNA with the immunoSEQ multiplex PCR, producing 87-bp fragments spanning the CDR3 region. Amplicons were sequenced on the Illumina HiSeq platform. As for the original processing: Synthetic template baselines were used to correct PCR bias computationally, reads within Hamming distance 2 were collapsed together, and singletons that could not be merged were discarded. By aligning reads against IMGT, V, D and J genes, CDR3 length, and insertions or deletions at six rearrangement sites were assigned. Within each subset, clonotype counts were normalized to sorted cell number, after which true diversity and Gini coefficients were computed with the tcR R package. Repertoire sharing was quantified using the overlap coefficient calculated on TCRB nucleotide sequences. Out-of-frame TCRB sequences from naive cells were analyzed to stand in for the pre-selection repertoire. Not all clones reach the TCRdb copy of this immuneACCESS table, which keeps in-frame sequences only. Checked studies attribute under half of the gap to unresolved V genes and leave the rest unexplained. V and J calls and clone size come straight from that table; D and trimming were deduced from the DNA. Present in this sample are more than 550,000 clones, over 12% of which were seen just once. In total, the top ten clones hold nearly 0.04% of the sample.

The sequenced sample was naive CD4+ T cells from blood. Taken with the paper, the label for cell subset or site translates to: true naive CD4+ T cells. The TCR originated in a man between 18 and 29 years old with type 1 diabetes. This chain is built from TRBV7-9 and TRBJ1-5; tentative D gene TRBD1, with 5 bases matching. The bases read TGTGCCAGCAGCGGGGCATCTGAAAATCAGCCCCAGCATTTT. Its product reads: CASSGASENQPQHF.